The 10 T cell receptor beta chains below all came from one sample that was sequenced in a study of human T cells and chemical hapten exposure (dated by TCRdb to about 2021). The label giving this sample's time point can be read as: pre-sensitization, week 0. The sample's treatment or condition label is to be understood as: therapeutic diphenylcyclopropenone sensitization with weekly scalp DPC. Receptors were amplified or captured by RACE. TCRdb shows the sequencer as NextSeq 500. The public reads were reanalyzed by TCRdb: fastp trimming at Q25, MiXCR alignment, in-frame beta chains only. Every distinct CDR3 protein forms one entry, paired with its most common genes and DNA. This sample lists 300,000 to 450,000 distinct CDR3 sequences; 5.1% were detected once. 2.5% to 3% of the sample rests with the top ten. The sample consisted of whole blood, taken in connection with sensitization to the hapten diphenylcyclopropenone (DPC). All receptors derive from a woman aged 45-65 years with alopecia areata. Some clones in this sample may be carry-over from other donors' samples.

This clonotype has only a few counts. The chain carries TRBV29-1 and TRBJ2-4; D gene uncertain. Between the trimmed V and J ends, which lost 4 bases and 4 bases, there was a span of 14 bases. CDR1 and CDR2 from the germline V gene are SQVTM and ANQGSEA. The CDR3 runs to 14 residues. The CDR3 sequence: CSVAAATDKNIQYF. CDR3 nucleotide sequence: TGCAGCGTTGCGGCAGCTACCGATAAAAACATTCAGTACTTC.

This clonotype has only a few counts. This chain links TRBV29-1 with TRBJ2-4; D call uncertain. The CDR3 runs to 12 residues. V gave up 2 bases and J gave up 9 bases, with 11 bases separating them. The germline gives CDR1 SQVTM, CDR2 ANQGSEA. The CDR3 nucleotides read TGCAGCGTTGAAAAGGCCGGAAGCATTCAGTACTTC. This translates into CSVEKAGSIQYF.

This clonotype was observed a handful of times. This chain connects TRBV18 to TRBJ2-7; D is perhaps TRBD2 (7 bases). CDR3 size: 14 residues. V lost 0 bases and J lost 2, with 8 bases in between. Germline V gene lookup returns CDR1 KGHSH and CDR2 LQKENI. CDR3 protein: CASSPPGGPYEQYF. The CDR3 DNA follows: TGTGCCAGCTCACCACCCGGGGGGCCCTACGAGCAGTACTTC.

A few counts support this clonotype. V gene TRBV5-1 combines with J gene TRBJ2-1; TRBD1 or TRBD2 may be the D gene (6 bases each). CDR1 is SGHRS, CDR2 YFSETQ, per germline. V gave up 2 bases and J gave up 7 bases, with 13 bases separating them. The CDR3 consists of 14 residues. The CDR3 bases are TGCGCCAGCAGCTTAGGAGGGGGAAAGAATGAGCAGTTCTTC. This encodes CASSLGGGKNEQFF.

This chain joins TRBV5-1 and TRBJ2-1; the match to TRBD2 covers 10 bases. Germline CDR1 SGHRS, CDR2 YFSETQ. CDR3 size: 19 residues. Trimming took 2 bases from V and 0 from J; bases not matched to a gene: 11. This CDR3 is CASSFVVAGGVGSYNEQFF. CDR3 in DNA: TGCGCCAGCAGCTTCGTGGTAGCGGGGGGAGTCGGCTCCTACAATGAGCAGTTCTTC.

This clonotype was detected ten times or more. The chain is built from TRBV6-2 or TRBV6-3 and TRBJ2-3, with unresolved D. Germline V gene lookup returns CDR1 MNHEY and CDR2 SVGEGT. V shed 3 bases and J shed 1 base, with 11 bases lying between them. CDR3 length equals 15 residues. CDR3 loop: CASSYLKTGTDTQYF. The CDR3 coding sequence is TGTGCCAGCAGTTATCTGAAAACAGGCACAGATACGCAGTATTTT.

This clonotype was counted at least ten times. The CDR3 spells CASSTGGGQETQYF. The CDR3 DNA sequence: TGTGCCAGCAGCACTGGCGGGGGGCAAGAGACCCAGTACTTC. V gene TRBV7-7 combines with J gene TRBJ2-5; 8 bases are a match to TRBD2. Germline CDR1 reads SSHAT; CDR2 reads FNYEAQ (reference sequence). V was clipped by 5 bases and J by 2 bases; unmatched bases: 4. This CDR3 spans 14 amino acids.

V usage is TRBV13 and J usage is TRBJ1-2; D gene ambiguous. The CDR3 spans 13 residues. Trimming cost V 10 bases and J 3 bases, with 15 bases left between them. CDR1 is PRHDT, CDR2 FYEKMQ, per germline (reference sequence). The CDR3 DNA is TGTGCCACCATTCCCTCAGGCTACTATGGCTACACCTTC. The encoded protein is CATIPSGYYGYTF.

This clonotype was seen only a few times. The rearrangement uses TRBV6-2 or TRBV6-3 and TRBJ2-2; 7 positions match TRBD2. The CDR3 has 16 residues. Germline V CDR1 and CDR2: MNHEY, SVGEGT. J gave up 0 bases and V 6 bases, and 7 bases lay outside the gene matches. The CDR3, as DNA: TGTGCCAGCAGCACCCCCGCGGGGGCGAACACCGGGGAGCTGTTTTTT. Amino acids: CASSTPAGANTGELFF.

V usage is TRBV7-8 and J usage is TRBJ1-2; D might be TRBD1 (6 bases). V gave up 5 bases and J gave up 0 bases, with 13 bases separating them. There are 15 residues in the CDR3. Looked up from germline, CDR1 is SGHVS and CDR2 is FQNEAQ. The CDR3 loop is CASSPRQAANYGYTF. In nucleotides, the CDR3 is TGTGCCAGCAGCCCCCGACAGGCCGCTAACTATGGCTACACCTTC.